A single sample is the source of the 8 T cell receptor beta chains below, sequenced in a study of T-cell memory formation after mild COVID-19. Via MiXCR, TCRdb re-called the 5' RACE reads, giving one row per CDR3 protein. The sample lists about 410,000 distinct CDR3 sequences; 20% to 30% were seen once. The specimen was PBMCs or a T cell subset sorted from them (not recorded which). These TCRs come from an adult woman who had mild COVID-19 (a few samples of this study predate the infection). Cell type and time point are not known.

The CDR3 here is CASKKVGQLNTEAFF. In DNA form, the CDR3 reads TGTGCCAGTAAAAAGGTAGGACAGCTGAACACTGAAGCTTTCTTT. The chain has TRBV6-5 and TRBJ1-1; a weak D match, TRBD1 (6 bases). Germline V gene lookup returns CDR1 MNHEY and CDR2 SVGAGI. The CDR3 covers 15 residues. V gave up 9 bases and J gave up 0 bases, with 17 bases separating them.

The rearrangement links TRBV18 to TRBJ2-5; D gene ambiguous. This CDR3 contains 12 residues. V was pared by 5 bases and J by 2 bases, with 6 bases between. Germline V gives CDR1 KGHSH, CDR2 LQKENI. The CDR3 nucleotides are TGTGCCAGCTCAAACAAACAAGAGACCCAGTACTTC. It translates to CASSNKQETQYF.

The chain joins TRBV7-8 to TRBJ2-7, with D hard to call. The CDR3 totals 10 residues. Germline V gene data show CDR1 as SGHVS and CDR2 as FQNEAQ. Trimming shortened V by 5 bases and J by 11 bases, and 10 bases separated the two germline ends. CDR3 DNA sequence: TGTGCCAGCAGCCCCCCCCCCGAGTACTTC. The encoded protein is CASSPPPEYF.

This clonotype was observed a handful of times. V gene TRBV7-3 combines with J gene TRBJ2-3; D uncertain. This CDR3 has 14 amino acids. CDR1 SGHTA and CDR2 FQGTGA come from the germline V gene. Trimming left V 1 base short and J 4 bases short, with 9 bases between. CDR3 region: CASSLSSYADTQYF. DNA for the CDR3: TGTGCCAGCAGCTTAAGTAGCTATGCAGATACGCAGTATTTT.

The rearrangement links TRBV6-6 to TRBJ1-5, with D hard to call. CDR3 length equals 12 residues. Germline CDR1 MNHNY, CDR2 SVGAGI (reference sequence). V lost 10 bases, J lost 6 bases, and 13 bases lay in between. The CDR3 reads CATDFEGQPQHF. The CDR3 coding sequence is TGTGCCACCGATTTCGAGGGTCAGCCCCAGCATTTT.

This clonotype was counted a few times. The J gene is TRBJ2-6, the V gene TRBV10-3; possible D gene TRBD1, 6 bases. V was shortened by 2 bases and J by 0 bases, with 14 bases between the two germline ends. Germline V CDR1 and CDR2: ENHRY, SYGVKD. The CDR3 spans 18 residues. The CDR3 nucleotides are TGTGCCATCAGTGAGGGACAGCCTCTTAACTCTGGGGCCAACGTCCTGACTTTC. Translation: CAISEGQPLNSGANVLTF.

The V call is TRBV27, the J call TRBJ2-3; D gene unclear. Germline V gives CDR1 MNHEY, CDR2 SMNVEV (reference sequence). Trimming removed 0 bases at V and 4 bases at J, with 5 bases between. The CDR3 extends over 13 amino acids. Here the CDR3 DNA reads TGTGCCAGCAGTTTATCGGCGGCAGATACGCAGTATTTT. Its protein is CASSLSAADTQYF.

V gene TRBV5-1 combines with J gene TRBJ2-1, with TRBD1 matching 10 bases. V trimming: 4 bases; J trimming: 9 bases; junction bases outside the gene matches: 7. The CDR3 is made up of 14 amino acids. Germline CDR1 reads SGHRS; CDR2 reads YFSETQ. The CDR3 nucleotides are TGCGCCAGCAGCCCGGGACAGGGGCTGGGTGAGCAGTTCTTC. It translates to CASSPGQGLGEQFF.